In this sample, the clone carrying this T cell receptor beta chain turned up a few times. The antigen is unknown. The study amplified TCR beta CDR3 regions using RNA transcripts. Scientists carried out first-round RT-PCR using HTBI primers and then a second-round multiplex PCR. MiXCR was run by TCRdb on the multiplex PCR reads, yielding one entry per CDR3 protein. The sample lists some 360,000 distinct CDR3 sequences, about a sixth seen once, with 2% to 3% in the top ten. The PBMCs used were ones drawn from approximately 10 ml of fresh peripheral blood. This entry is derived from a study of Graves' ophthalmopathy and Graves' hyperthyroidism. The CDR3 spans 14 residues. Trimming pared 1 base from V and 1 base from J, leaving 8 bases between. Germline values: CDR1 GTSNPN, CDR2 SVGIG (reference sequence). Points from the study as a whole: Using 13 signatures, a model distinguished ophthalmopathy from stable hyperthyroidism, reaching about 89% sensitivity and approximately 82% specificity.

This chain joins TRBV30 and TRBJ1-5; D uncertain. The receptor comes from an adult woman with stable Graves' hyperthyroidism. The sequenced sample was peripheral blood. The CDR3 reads CAWSGEVSNQPQHF. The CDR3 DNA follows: TGTGCCTGGAGTGGGGAGGTCAGCAATCAGCCCCAGCATTTT.